The 16 T cell receptor beta chains below all came from one sample that was sequenced in a study of blood T cell repertoires in COVID-19. Profiling relied on immunoSEQ multiplex PCR, and the TCRdb table lists in-frame clones only, not all of them. The table records around 80,000 clones, around nine tenths of them present only once. Sequences were obtained from peripheral blood. The receptors come from a woman of 80 years or more with acute or convalescent COVID-19.

This chain connects TRBV29-1 to TRBJ2-5; TRBD1 might be the D (6 bases). The V gene's germline CDR1 is SQVTM and CDR2 ANQGSEA. The CDR3 length is 16 residues. Trimming left V 6 bases short and J 4 bases short, with 24 bases between. As DNA, the CDR3 is TGCAGCGTAGCAGGGGAATCCGCCCAAGGGGGAGAGACCCAGTACTTC. This codes for CSVAGESAQGGETQYF. Full variable domain (rest looked up from reference TRBV29-1 and TRBJ2-5): SAVISQKPSRDICQRGTSLTIQCQVDSQVTMMFWYRQQPGQSLTLIATANQGSEATYESGFVIDKFPISRPNLTFSTLTVSNMSPEDSSIYLCSVAGESAQGGETQYFGPGTRLLVL.

The rearrangement links TRBV7-2 to TRBJ2-5; 10 bases match TRBD2. CDR1 and CDR2 (germline): SGHTA, FQGNSA. This CDR3 region has 19 residues. The V gene end was trimmed by 3 bases and the J gene end by 4 bases; junction bases not matched to a gene: 17. CDR3 sequence: CASSFPLAGVQQGGETQYF. The CDR3 coding sequence is TGTGCCAGCAGCTTCCCCCTAGCGGGGGTGCAGCAGGGAGGAGAGACCCAGTACTTC. Full variable domain (remainder filled in from reference TRBV7-2 and TRBJ2-5): GAGVSQSPSNKVTEKGKDVELRCDPISGHTALYWYRQSLGQGLEFLIYFQGNSAPDKSGLPSDRFSAERTGGSVSTLTIQRTQQEDSAVYLCASSFPLAGVQQGGETQYFGPGTRLLVL.

This rearrangement joins TRBV2 to TRBJ2-2; 11 bases are a match to TRBD1. The CDR3 runs to 15 residues. Unmatched junction bases numbered 9, after V lost 7 bases and J lost 8 bases. Germline loops: CDR1 SNHLY, CDR2 FYNNEI. The CDR3 is CASTRGTGGFGELFF. The CDR3 DNA reads TGTGCCAGCACCCGAGGGACAGGGGGTTTTGGGGAGCTGTTTTTT.

The V and J genes are TRBV27 and TRBJ2-5, with D unresolved. The CDR3 runs 13 residues. V shed 7 bases and J shed 7 bases, with 16 bases lying between them. Per the germline V gene, CDR1 is MNHEY and CDR2 is SMNVEV (reference sequence). The CDR3 protein is CASKEHLLGTQYF. The CDR3 nucleotides read TGTGCCAGCAAGGAGCATCTCCTGGGGACCCAGTACTTC.

The chain links TRBV11-2 to TRBJ1-6, with a weak D call TRBD1 (6 bases). The CDR3 is 13 amino acids. The germline V gene encodes CDR1 SGHAT and CDR2 FQNNGV. Trimming removed 5 bases from V and 6 bases from J, with 8 bases in between. This CDR3 is CASSPQGNSPLHF. CDR3 coding DNA: TGTGCCAGCAGCCCACAGGGTAATTCACCCCTCCACTTT.

CDR3 sequence: CASRQGVSGYTF. CDR3 coding DNA: TGTGCCAGCAGACAGGGGGTTAGTGGCTACACCTTC. V and J are TRBV28 and TRBJ1-2, with TRBD1 matching over 8 bases. Germline CDR1 MDHEN, CDR2 SYDVKM. Trimming cost V 6 bases and J 7 bases; bases outside gene matches: 4. The CDR3 has 12 amino acids.

The chain has TRBV11-2 and TRBJ1-1; D is possibly TRBD1 (6 bases). The CDR3 is 14 residues long. The V end was cut by 0 bases, the J end by 5 bases, with 10 bases between. Germline CDR1 and CDR2: SGHAT and FQNNGV. Here the CDR3 DNA reads TGTGCCAGCAGCTTAGATGAAGGGGGTACTGAAGCTTTCTTT. It encodes CASSLDEGGTEAFF. Using reference TRBV11-2 and TRBJ1-1 for the parts outside the CDR3, the full variable domain is EAGVAQSPRYKIIEKRQSVAFWCNPISGHATLYWYQQILGQGPKLLIQFQNNGVVDDSQLPKDRFSAERLKGVDSTLKIQPAKLEDSAVYLCASSLDEGGTEAFFGQGTRLTVV.

This clone has only a few counts. The genes are TRBV19 and TRBJ1-6; no clear D. Trimming took off 1 base at V and 5 bases at J, with 9 bases between the two ends. This CDR3 has 15 residues. The germline V gene encodes CDR1 LNHDA and CDR2 SQIVND (reference sequence). The CDR3 spells CASSIVRQDNSPLHF. Written as DNA, the CDR3 is TGTGCCAGTAGTATAGTTCGACAAGATAATTCACCCCTCCACTTT.

The rearrangement links TRBV4-2 to TRBJ2-7, with D maybe TRBD2 (5 bases). The V gene lost 4 bases and the J gene lost 2 bases, with 12 bases spanning the gap. The germline CDR1 and CDR2 sequences are LGHNA and YNFKEQ. This CDR3 has 14 amino acids. The CDR3 sequence: CASSRGRTTYEQYF. DNA of the CDR3: TGTGCCAGCAGCCGAGGGAGAACCACCTACGAGCAGTACTTC.

V gene TRBV5-6 combines with J gene TRBJ2-1, with 7 bases matching TRBD2. Germline V lookup: CDR1 SGHDT, CDR2 YYEEEE. V lost 2 bases to trimming and J lost 1 base; unmatched junction nucleotides: 6. This CDR3 contains 16 residues. The CDR3 reads CASSLLARGSYNEQFF. CDR3 nucleotide sequence: TGTGCCAGCAGCTTACTAGCGAGAGGTTCCTACAATGAGCAGTTCTTC.

This clone was counted between two and nine times. This chain joins TRBV19 and TRBJ1-5, with TRBD1 matching 7 bases. Germline V lookup: CDR1 LNHDA, CDR2 SQIVND (reference sequence). The CDR3 has 15 amino acids. The junction had 8 bases not matched to a gene; V was cut back by 5 bases and J by 4 bases. This chain's CDR3 is CASSVRQGRNQPQHF. CDR3 DNA: TGTGCCAGTAGTGTACGACAGGGCCGGAATCAGCCCCAGCATTTT.

J is TRBJ2-5 and V is TRBV5-4; 7 positions match TRBD1. J was trimmed by 4 bases and V by 4 bases; bases with no gene match: 10. This CDR3 has 15 residues. Germline V CDR1 and CDR2: SGHNT, YYREEE (reference sequence). CDR3 sequence reads: CASSQYSTGRETQYF. The CDR3 DNA reads as TGTGCCAGCAGCCAATATTCGACAGGGAGAGAGACCCAGTACTTC.

The chain couples TRBV7-8 to TRBJ2-6, with 8 positions matching TRBD2. CDR1 is SGHVS and CDR2 is FQNEAQ in the germline V gene. This CDR3 region has 16 residues. V lost 5 bases to trimming and J lost 2 bases; unmatched junction nucleotides: 5. CDR3: CASSRPRGAGANVLTF. The CDR3 nucleotides read TGTGCCAGCAGCCGTCCGCGGGGGGCTGGGGCCAACGTCCTGACTTTC.

The chain carries TRBV20-1 and TRBJ2-3; TRBD2 aligns across 9 bases. Germline loops: CDR1 DFQATT, CDR2 SNEGSKA (reference sequence). CDR3 length equals 15 residues. Trimming removed 3 bases from V and 5 bases from J; junction bases left unmatched: 9. The CDR3 sequence: CSASRREGQVDTQYF. CDR3 in DNA: TGCAGTGCTAGTAGGCGGGAGGGCCAGGTAGATACGCAGTATTTT.

The rearrangement joins TRBV20-1 to TRBJ2-2; 8 bases are shared with TRBD2. Germline CDR1 and CDR2: DFQATT and SNEGSKA (reference sequence). J gave up 5 bases and V 3 bases, and 5 bases lay outside the gene matches. The CDR3 is 14 amino acids. Written as DNA, the CDR3 is TGCAGTGCTAGTCCGGGGGGGAGGACCGGGGAGCTGTTTTTT. Translating it yields CSASPGGRTGELFF.

The chain recombines TRBV4-3 with TRBJ2-7; TRBD1 aligns across 8 bases. CDR3 length equals 17 residues. In germline, CDR1 is LGHNA, CDR2 YSLEER. V trimming: 0 bases; J trimming: 6 bases; junction bases outside the gene matches: 13. The CDR3 DNA is TGCGCCAGCAGCCAAGAGGCTGGACAGGGAGTAGGAGGCGAGCAGTACTTC. It codes for CASSQEAGQGVGGEQYF.